Each of the 27 T cell receptor beta chains below was sequenced from the same sample in a study of glioma-infiltrating T cells after dendritic cell vaccination. Data came from immunoSEQ multiplex PCR; TCRdb stores just in-frame clones and leaves some out. The data show tens of thousands of clones, 80% to 90% seen once. Time point given: after dendritic cell vaccination, including at tumor progression/relapse. The material was blood, obtained after dendritic cell vaccination. These TCRs come from a human donor with glioblastoma.

This rearrangement joins TRBV7-9 to TRBJ2-5; D is possibly TRBD2 (5 bases). The CDR3 spans 13 residues. Deletions cut 11 bases from V and 0 bases from J, with 13 bases between. Germline assignment: CDR1 SEHNR and CDR2 FQNEAQ (reference sequence). The CDR3 DNA is TGTGCCTCCAGTCCGGGGTACCAAGAGACCCAGTACTTC. This encodes CASSPGYQETQYF.

The chain recombines TRBV10-3 with TRBJ2-7; D gene unclear. The ends were cut back, 4 bases at V and 2 bases at J, with 9 bases in the middle. CDR3 size: 13 residues. Per the germline V gene, CDR1 is ENHRY and CDR2 is SYGVKD. DNA for the CDR3: TGTGCCATCAGTGTAATGGAGACCTACGAGCAGTACTTC. Encoded protein: CAISVMETYEQYF.

This chain joins TRBV7-8 and TRBJ2-3, with 7 bases aligning to TRBD2. The CDR3 is 16 residues long. With 1 base clipped from V and 11 bases from J, the junction kept 15 bases outside the gene matches. The germline V gene has CDR1 SGHVS and CDR2 FQNEAQ. CDR3 residues: CASSLEGLLTQTGQYF. CDR3 bases: TGTGCCAGCAGCTTAGAGGGACTACTCACTCAAACAGGGCAGTATTTT.

Within the sample, this clone is medium-sized. V gene TRBV30 combines with J gene TRBJ2-2, with D possibly TRBD2 on 5 matching bases. Looked up from germline, CDR1 is GTSNPN and CDR2 is SVGIG (reference sequence). With 0 bases removed from V and 6 bases from J, the gap between germline ends came to 11 bases. CDR3 length: 14 residues. The CDR3 DNA reads TGTGCCTGGAGTGTTGTCATGGAGGCCGGGGAGCTGTTTTTT. Its protein product is CAWSVVMEAGELFF.

This clone was detected a few times. The V call is TRBV5-3, the J call TRBJ2-4; possible D gene TRBD1, 6 bases. TRBV5-3 is an ORF, and what it does is uncertain. The V end lost 3 bases, the J end lost 2 bases, and 21 bases lay between the germline ends. This CDR3 spans 18 amino acids. CDR3 nucleotides: TGTGCCAGAAGCTCAACCCGGGACATCCCTAAACCCAAAAACATTCAGTACTTC. Protein sequence: CARSSTRDIPKPKNIQYF.

The chain couples TRBV14 to TRBJ2-7; 7 positions agree with TRBD1. Germline V CDR1 and CDR2: SGHDN, FVKESK. The CDR3 length is 15 residues. V lost 0 bases to trimming and J lost 3 bases; unmatched junction nucleotides: 5. This chain's CDR3 is CASSQETGIIYEQYF. DNA for the CDR3: TGTGCCAGCAGCCAAGAGACAGGGATTATCTACGAGCAGTACTTC. Looking up the rest from reference TRBV14 and TRBJ2-7 gives the full variable domain: EAGVTQFPSHSVIEKGQTVTLRCDPISGHDNLYWYRRVMGKEIKFLLHFVKESKQDESGMPNNRFLAERTGGTYSTLKVQPAELEDSGVYFCASSQETGIIYEQYFGPGTRLTVT.

This sequence joins TRBV7-2 and TRBJ1-2; D is uncertain. Per the germline V gene, CDR1 is SGHTA and CDR2 is FQGNSA. With 5 bases removed from V and 8 bases from J, the gap between germline ends came to 21 bases. The CDR3 runs 15 residues. The CDR3 reads CASSTGGQLTGGYTF. The CDR3, as DNA: TGTGCCAGCAGCACTGGAGGGCAGCTTACTGGGGGCTACACCTTC. The whole variable domain, filled in from reference TRBV7-2 and TRBJ1-2, reads GAGVSQSPSNKVTEKGKDVELRCDPISGHTALYWYRQSLGQGLEFLIYFQGNSAPDKSGLPSDRFSAERTGGSVSTLTIQRTQQEDSAVYLCASSTGGQLTGGYTFGSGTRLTVV.

The V call is TRBV27, the J call TRBJ1-6; 8 positions match TRBD1. The CDR3 contains 16 residues. V trimming: 3 bases; J trimming: 9 bases; junction bases outside the gene matches: 10. The V gene's germline CDR1 is MNHEY and CDR2 SMNVEV (reference sequence). DNA of the CDR3: TGTGCCAGCAGTTTTGGCGGACCCACAGGGGGTTCACCCCTCCACTTT. Amino acid sequence: CASSFGGPTGGSPLHF.

This chain links TRBV7-2 with TRBJ2-1; weak D call: TRBD1 (5 bases). Per the germline V gene, CDR1 is SGHTA and CDR2 is FQGNSA. Between the trimmed V and J ends, which lost 2 bases and 8 bases, there was a span of 16 bases. The CDR3 is 15 residues long. The CDR3 DNA reads TGTGCCAGCAGCTTATCGGTCAGTCAGGGCCATGAGCAGTTCTTC. It encodes CASSLSVSQGHEQFF.

The chain uses TRBV6-6 and TRBJ1-1; D call uncertain. The CDR3 is made up of 12 amino acids. The germline V and J ends were trimmed by 8 bases and 1 base, with 8 bases remaining between them. Germline V gene sequence: CDR1 MNHNY, CDR2 SVGAGI (reference sequence). CDR3 sequence: CASQATNTEAFF. CDR3 DNA sequence: TGTGCCAGCCAGGCTACGAACACTGAAGCTTTCTTT.

This chain's CDR3 is CASSLAVGQVYEQYF. In DNA form, the CDR3 reads TGTGCCAGCAGCTTAGCTGTGGGACAGGTCTACGAGCAGTACTTC. The V and J genes are TRBV7-6 and TRBJ2-7; TRBD1 matches 8 bases. The CDR3 length is 15 residues. Germline V gene lookup returns CDR1 SGHVS and CDR2 FNYEAQ. Losses at the gene ends were 0 bases for V and 3 bases for J; bases not matched to a gene: 4. Together with reference TRBV7-6 and TRBJ2-7, the CDR3 gives the full variable domain: GAGVSQSPRYKVTKRGQDVALRCDPISGHVSLYWYRQALGQGPEFLTYFNYEAQQDKSGLPNDRFSAERPEGSISTLTIQRTEQRDSAMYRCASSLAVGQVYEQYFGPGTRLTVT.

This clone was counted between two and nine times. The genes are TRBV2 and TRBJ2-7, with D possibly being TRBD2 (6 bases). The ends were cut back, 6 bases at V and 2 bases at J, with 14 bases in the middle. The CDR3 consists of 14 residues. Per germline, CDR1 SNHLY and CDR2 FYNNEI. The CDR3 reads CASSVAEPPYEQYF. Here the CDR3 DNA reads TGTGCCAGCAGCGTAGCGGAGCCGCCCTACGAGCAGTACTTC.

This clone appeared many times. The rearrangement uses TRBV19 and TRBJ1-6; D might be TRBD1 (5 bases). CDR3 length: 14 amino acids. Trimming stripped 4 bases from V and 6 bases from J, with 10 bases between. Looked up from germline, CDR1 is LNHDA and CDR2 is SQIVND (reference sequence). CDR3 sequence (DNA): TGTGCCAGTAGTACGACAGTCCGTAATTCACCCCTCCACTTT. Translated: CASSTTVRNSPLHF. The whole variable domain, remainder taken from reference TRBV19 and TRBJ1-6, is DGGITQSPKYLFRKEGQNVTLSCEQNLNHDAMYWYRQDPGQGLRLIYYSQIVNDFQKGDIAEGYSVSREKKESFPLTVTSAQKNPTAFYLCASSTTVRNSPLHFGNGTRLTVT.

This clone turned up a few times. V gene TRBV28 combines with J gene TRBJ2-7; 7 positions agree with TRBD2. The V gene end was trimmed by 5 bases and the J gene end by 5 bases; junction bases not matched to a gene: 15. The CDR3 consists of 16 residues. In germline, CDR1 is MDHEN, CDR2 SYDVKM. The CDR3 DNA is TGTGCCAGCAGTCTTAGCGGGCCGGGCACCCTTGACGAGCAGTACTTC. The encoded protein is CASSLSGPGTLDEQYF.

V and J are TRBV11-2 and TRBJ1-1; D unresolved. The CDR3 spans 15 residues. Deletions cut 5 bases from V and 1 base from J, with 14 bases between. Germline values: CDR1 SGHAT, CDR2 FQNNGV. As DNA, the CDR3 is TGTGCCAGCAGCCCCAGAAGCGGAGGGAACACTGAAGCTTTCTTT. Its translation is CASSPRSGGNTEAFF.

CDR3 loop: CATGAGGTDTQYF. DNA of the CDR3: TGTGCCACCGGAGCGGGAGGCACAGATACGCAGTATTTT. The V call is TRBV25-1, the J call TRBJ2-3; 8 bases fit TRBD2. V shed 10 bases and J 1 base; nucleotides not matched to a gene: 4. The CDR3 consists of 13 residues. Per germline, CDR1 MGHDK and CDR2 SYGVNS.

This chain links TRBV2 with TRBJ1-6, with a possible D match to TRBD1 (6 bases). Trimming removed 6 bases from V and 5 bases from J, with 20 bases in between. There are 17 residues in the CDR3. Germline V CDR1 and CDR2: SNHLY, FYNNEI. CDR3 DNA: TGTGCCAGCAGGCCCAGAAGACAGGTATCAGATAATTCACCCCTCCACTTT. Residues: CASRPRRQVSDNSPLHF.

As to this clone: Other nucleotide sequences in the sample specify the same CDR3. This chain uses TRBV5-6 with TRBJ1-5; the D is unclear. CDR1 and CDR2 from the germline V gene are SGHDT and YYEEEE. This CDR3 spans 14 amino acids. Trimming shortened V by 0 bases and J by 1 base, and 5 bases separated the two germline ends. CDR3 amino acids: CASSLGGSNQPQHF. The DNA of the CDR3 is TGTGCCAGCAGCTTGGGCGGGAGCAATCAGCCCCAGCATTTT.

The chain is built from TRBV16 and TRBJ2-4; a weak D match, TRBD1 (5 bases). Germline values: CDR1 KGHSY, CDR2 FQNENV. The CDR3 length is 16 residues. V shed 2 bases and J shed 0 bases, with 11 bases lying between them. CDR3 sequence (DNA): TGTGCCAGCAGCCAACCCGACAGTCAAGCCAAAAACATTCAGTACTTC. Protein sequence: CASSQPDSQAKNIQYF. The full variable domain, its missing parts supplied by reference TRBV16 and TRBJ2-4, is GEEVAQTPKHLVRGEGQKAKLYCAPIKGHSYVFWYQQVLKNEFKFLISFQNENVFDETGMPKERFSAKCLPNSPCSLEIQATKLEDSAVYFCASSQPDSQAKNIQYFGAGTRLSVL.

The chain combines TRBV5-6 with TRBJ2-7; 7 positions agree with TRBD1. This CDR3 contains 15 residues. Germline CDR1 is SGHDT and CDR2 is YYEEEE. The J segment lost 4 bases and the V segment lost 0 bases, leaving 7 bases of the junction unmatched. The CDR3 DNA reads as TGTGCCAGCAGCTTGGGGTCAGGGGGAACTTACGAGCAGTACGTC. Its protein is CASSLGSGGTYEQYV.

This clone appeared a single time. The CDR3 region has the DNA TGCAGCGAGACAGGGGGCAACACTGAAGCTTTCTTT. It yields the protein CSETGGNTEAFF. This chain joins TRBV29-1 and TRBJ1-1, with TRBD1 matching over 10 bases. This CDR3 has 12 residues. V was clipped by 7 bases and J by 2 bases; unmatched bases: 1. Germline CDR1 and CDR2: SQVTM and ANQGSEA.

This clone was seen only once. The chain recombines TRBV5-1 with TRBJ1-2; TRBD1 agrees at 10 bases. CDR3 size: 15 residues. Unmatched junction bases numbered 11, after V lost 4 bases and J lost 8 bases. Germline loops: CDR1 SGHRS, CDR2 YFSETQ. CDR3 residues: CASSVSGTGALGYTF. The DNA of the CDR3 is TGCGCCAGCAGCGTCTCCGGGACAGGGGCCTTGGGCTACACCTTC.

The chain is built from TRBV7-6 and TRBJ2-1; 10 nucleotides line up with TRBD2. With V trimmed by 5 bases and J by 10 bases, 8 bases remained unmatched. CDR1 SGHVS and CDR2 FNYEAQ come from the germline V gene. The CDR3 spans 14 residues. The CDR3 region is CASSTPGTSVEQFF. As DNA, the CDR3 is TGTGCCAGCAGCACCCCTGGGACTAGCGTGGAGCAGTTCTTC.

A word on this clone: Other DNA variants within this sample encode the same CDR3. This chain uses TRBV6-5 with TRBJ1-1; TRBD1 aligns across 7 bases. Germline-derived CDR1 and CDR2 are MNHEY and SVGAGI. The V gene end was trimmed by 0 bases and the J gene end by 5 bases; junction bases not matched to a gene: 6. The CDR3 runs 15 residues. The CDR3 loop reads CASSYSRQGRTEAFF. The CDR3 DNA is TGTGCCAGCAGTTACTCCAGACAGGGAAGGACTGAAGCTTTCTTT.

This clone was detected only a few times. The J gene is TRBJ2-2, the V gene TRBV7-8; 10 nucleotides agree with TRBD1. The CDR3 has 18 residues. Germline-derived CDR1 and CDR2 are SGHVS and FQNEAQ. Trimming at V came to 5 bases and at J to 1 base, leaving 10 bases not matched to a gene. CDR3 DNA sequence: TGTGCCAGCAGCCCCAGGGACAGGGGATCGGAGAACACCGGGGAGCTGTTTTTT. As protein: CASSPRDRGSENTGELFF.

The rearrangement links TRBV6-4 to TRBJ2-1, with 9 positions matching TRBD2. The V gene's germline CDR1 is MRHNA and CDR2 SNTAGT. J was trimmed by 6 bases and V by 3 bases; bases with no gene match: 3. This CDR3 region has 14 residues. The CDR3 protein is CASSEAGGPNEQFF. CDR3 DNA: TGTGCCAGCAGTGAGGCGGGGGGGCCCAATGAGCAGTTCTTC.

V and J are TRBV5-4 and TRBJ2-6, with 9 positions matching TRBD2. The CDR3 totals 16 residues. Germline V gives CDR1 SGHNT, CDR2 YYREEE (reference sequence). Trimming removed 3 bases from V and 2 bases from J; junction bases left unmatched: 3. This CDR3 reads CASSYLAGAGANVLTF. CDR3 in DNA: TGTGCCAGCAGCTACTTAGCGGGAGCTGGGGCCAACGTCCTGACTTTC.